Below are 13 T cell receptor beta chains sequenced from a single sample in a study of blood T cell repertoires in COVID-19. Profiled with immunoSEQ multiplex PCR; TCRdb holds only in-frame clones, not every one. The sample has under 350,000 clones; roughly 86% are singletons. The specimen sequenced was peripheral blood. The receptors come from a young woman with COVID-19, enrolled during active disease.

The V gene is TRBV7-2, the J gene TRBJ1-1; a possible D gene is TRBD1 (6 bases). From germline, CDR1 is SGHTA and CDR2 FQGNSA. The CDR3 covers 13 residues. Trimming left V 4 bases short and J 5 bases short, with 11 bases between. This chain's CDR3 is CASSYREYTEAFF. The CDR3 DNA reads TGTGCCAGCAGCTACAGGGAATATACTGAAGCTTTCTTT.

This chain joins TRBV5-6 and TRBJ2-1; possible D gene TRBD2, 5 bases. This CDR3 comprises 15 residues. Trimming cost V 2 bases and J 0 bases, with 9 bases left between them. CDR1 is SGHDT, CDR2 YYEEEE, per germline. The CDR3: CASSFLRASYNEQFF. In nucleotides, the CDR3 is TGTGCCAGCAGCTTCCTGAGGGCCTCCTACAATGAGCAGTTCTTC.

The chain carries TRBV6-1 and TRBJ1-5; maybe TRBD1 (5 bases). The CDR3 spans 15 residues. The V end was cut by 2 bases, the J end by 6 bases, with 14 bases between. CDR1 is MNHNS and CDR2 is SASEGT in the germline V gene. DNA for the CDR3: TGTGCCAGCAGTGAACTGTCTAGGGGATTTCAGCCCCAGCATTTT. This encodes CASSELSRGFQPQHF.

Worth noting for this clone: An end of the junction does not agree with germline; a read error may underlie this. The chain combines TRBV3-1 (or the pseudogene TRBV3-2) with TRBJ1-4; TRBD1 might be the D (5 bases). The CDR3 is made up of 11 amino acids. Germline CDR1 reads LGHDT; CDR2 reads YNNKEL (reference sequence). CDR3 residues: CASSQAREHIF. The CDR3 DNA follows: TGTGCCAGCAGCCAAGCCAGGGAACATATTTTT.

The chain has TRBV7-9 and TRBJ1-1; possibly TRBD1 for D (6 bases). The V end lost 8 bases, the J end lost 8 bases, and 24 bases lay between the germline ends. Germline CDR1 reads SEHNR; CDR2 reads FQNEAQ (reference sequence). The CDR3 has 15 residues. The CDR3 is CASVSPMDSWFEAFF. CDR3 nucleotides: TGTGCCAGCGTATCACCCATGGACAGCTGGTTCGAAGCTTTCTTT.

The rearrangement uses TRBV7-8 and TRBJ2-3; TRBD2 aligns across 8 bases. J gave up 3 bases and V 5 bases, and 19 bases lay outside the gene matches. The length of the CDR3 is 19 residues. The V gene's germline CDR1 is SGHVS and CDR2 FQNEAQ. The DNA of the CDR3 is TGTGCCAGCAGCCTCGCTCCCGGGGCGGGGGGCTGGGGGACAGATACGCAGTATTTT. Protein sequence: CASSLAPGAGGWGTDTQYF.

This chain joins TRBV3-1 (or the pseudogene TRBV3-2) and TRBJ1-6; 9 bases fit TRBD1. The CDR3 is 14 residues long. V dropped 6 bases and J dropped 7; count of bases not matched to a gene: 4. CDR1 LGHDT and CDR2 YNNKEL come from the germline V gene (reference sequence). In DNA, the CDR3 is TGTGCCAGCAGACAGGGGGCGAGCAATTCACCCCTCCACTTT. As protein: CASRQGASNSPLHF.

The chain links TRBV6-6 to TRBJ1-2, with 10 bases lining up with TRBD1. Trimming at V came to 5 bases and at J to 4 bases, leaving 7 bases not matched to a gene. This CDR3 contains 15 residues. Germline V CDR1 and CDR2: MNHNY, SVGAGI (reference sequence). Written as DNA, the CDR3 is TGTGCCAGCAGTCCCGGACAGGGGGGACTCTATGGCTACACCTTC. It specifies CASSPGQGGLYGYTF.

This chain uses TRBV7-8 with TRBJ1-6; D call uncertain. The CDR3 has 15 residues. CDR1 is SGHVS, CDR2 FQNEAQ, per germline. The V end lost 1 base, the J end lost 7 bases, and 11 bases lay between the germline ends. The chain's CDR3 is CASSLGSSRNSPLHF. In nucleotides, the CDR3 is TGTGCCAGCAGCTTAGGGAGTTCCCGGAATTCACCCCTCCACTTT.

In DNA, the CDR3 is TGTGCCAGCAGCTTAAAGACAAGGTATAATTCACCCCTCCACTTT. The encoded protein is CASSLKTRYNSPLHF. The chain employs TRBV7-2 and TRBJ1-6; D gene uncertain. Trimming removed 2 bases at V and 4 bases at J, with 9 bases between. The CDR3 has 15 amino acids. The germline gives CDR1 SGHTA, CDR2 FQGNSA.

This chain joins TRBV19 and TRBJ1-5, with D tentatively TRBD1 (6 bases). The CDR3 sequence is 15 residues long. Per germline, CDR1 LNHDA and CDR2 SQIVND (reference sequence). Trimming shortened V by 5 bases and J by 2 bases, and 13 bases separated the two germline ends. In nucleotides, the CDR3 is TGTGCCAGTAGTCTACAGGGAGCCGGCAATCAGCCCCAGCATTTT. It specifies CASSLQGAGNQPQHF.

The V call is TRBV30, the J call TRBJ1-1; D gene uncertain. From germline, CDR1 is GTSNPN and CDR2 SVGIG (reference sequence). The CDR3 runs to 13 residues. With 2 bases removed from V and 6 bases from J, the gap between germline ends came to 13 bases. The CDR3 protein is CAWSLTPAAEAFF. The CDR3 DNA follows: TGTGCCTGGAGTCTAACTCCCGCGGCTGAAGCTTTCTTT.

CDR3 region: CASSSKGAWELFF. The CDR3, as DNA: TGTGCCAGCAGCTCTAAGGGGGCCTGGGAGCTGTTTTTT. This chain links TRBV3-1 (or the pseudogene TRBV3-2) with TRBJ2-2; 7 bases match TRBD1. The CDR3 consists of 13 residues. Germline V gene lookup returns CDR1 LGHDT and CDR2 YNNKEL (reference sequence). V lost 5 bases and J lost 9; bases outside the gene matches: 6.